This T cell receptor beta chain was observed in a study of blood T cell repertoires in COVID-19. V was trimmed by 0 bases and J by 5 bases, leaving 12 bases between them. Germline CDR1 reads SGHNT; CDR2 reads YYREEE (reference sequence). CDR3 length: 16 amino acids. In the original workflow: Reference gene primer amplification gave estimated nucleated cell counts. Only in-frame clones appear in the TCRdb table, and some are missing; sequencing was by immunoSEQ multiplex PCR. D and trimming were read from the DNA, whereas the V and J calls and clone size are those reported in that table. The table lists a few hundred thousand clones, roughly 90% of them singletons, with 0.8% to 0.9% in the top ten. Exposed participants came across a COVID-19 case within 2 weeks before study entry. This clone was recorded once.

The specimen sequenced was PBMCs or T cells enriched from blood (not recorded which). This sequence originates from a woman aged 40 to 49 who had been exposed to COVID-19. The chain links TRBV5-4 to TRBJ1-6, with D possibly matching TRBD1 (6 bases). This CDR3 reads CASSLASNRDNSPLHF. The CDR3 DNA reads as TGTGCCAGCAGCTTGGCCTCGAACAGGGATAATTCACCCCTCCACTTT.